The 2 T cell receptor beta chains listed next were all sequenced from one sample in a study of control samples from healthy donors and cancer patients. The protocol was immunoSEQ multiplex PCR, while the TCRdb copy is restricted to in-frame clones and leaves out a portion. The data contain some 140,000 clones, approximately 92% of them singletons. The sample was blood. The receptors originated from a man younger than 45 in good health.

This clone was observed a few times. J is TRBJ1-2 and V is TRBV18; D unresolved. Trimming took off 6 bases at V and 1 base at J, with 15 bases between the two ends. The CDR3 sequence is 15 residues long. CDR1 and CDR2 (germline): KGHSH, LQKENI. Here the CDR3 reads CASSATREGNYGYTF. The CDR3 DNA reads as TGTGCCAGCTCCGCGACGAGGGAGGGTAACTATGGCTACACCTTC.

V usage is TRBV27 and J usage is TRBJ2-7; 8 bases line up with TRBD2. CDR1 is MNHEY, CDR2 SMNVEV, per germline (reference sequence). This CDR3 has 14 residues. V shed 5 bases, J shed 6 bases, and the junction held 9 bases outside the gene matches. The CDR3 DNA is TGTGCCAGCAGTCTAACTAGCGGTGCGGGCGAGCAGTACTTC. Residues: CASSLTSGAGEQYF.